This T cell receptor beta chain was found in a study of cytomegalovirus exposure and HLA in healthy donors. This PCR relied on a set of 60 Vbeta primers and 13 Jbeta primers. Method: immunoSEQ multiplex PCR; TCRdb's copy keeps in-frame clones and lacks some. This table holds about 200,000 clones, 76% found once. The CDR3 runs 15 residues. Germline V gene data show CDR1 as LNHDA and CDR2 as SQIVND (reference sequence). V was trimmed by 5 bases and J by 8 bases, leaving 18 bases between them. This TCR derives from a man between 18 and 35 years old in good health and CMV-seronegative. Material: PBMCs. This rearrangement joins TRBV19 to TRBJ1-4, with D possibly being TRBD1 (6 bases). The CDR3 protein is CASSAQQGTGEKLFF. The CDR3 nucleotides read TGTGCCAGTAGTGCCCAACAGGGAACAGGGGAAAAACTGTTTTTT. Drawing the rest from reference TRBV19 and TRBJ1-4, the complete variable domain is DGGITQSPKYLFRKEGQNVTLSCEQNLNHDAMYWYRQDPGQGLRLIYYSQIVNDFQKGDIAEGYSVSREKKESFPLTVTSAQKNPTAFYLCASSAQQGTGEKLFFGSGTQLSVL.